These 15 T cell receptor beta chains were sequenced from one sample in a study of shared clonotypes between healthy human individuals. Here immunoSEQ multiplex PCR was the method, and the copy in TCRdb shows in-frame clones only, minus some. The table has more than 2 million clones, about 95% seen once; the top ten hold about 1.1%. Terminally differentiated effector memory CD45RA+ cells were excluded by CCR7 positive selection of CD45RO-negative cells. Input material: naive CD8+ T cells sorted from blood. These receptors were taken from a man younger than 35 in good health.

The J gene is TRBJ2-2, the V gene TRBV28, with D uncertain. Germline V CDR1 and CDR2: MDHEN, SYDVKM. The V gene lost 5 bases and the J gene lost 6 bases, with 10 bases spanning the gap. This CDR3 region has 13 residues. CDR3 loop: CASSLGISGELFF. The CDR3 coding sequence is TGTGCCAGCAGTCTGGGGATCTCCGGGGAGCTGTTTTTT. Full variable domain (rest looked up from reference TRBV28 and TRBJ2-2): DVKVTQSSRYLVKRTGEKVFLECVQDMDHENMFWYRQDPGLGLRLIYFSYDVKMKEKGDIPEGYSVSREKKERFSLILESASTNQTSMYLCASSLGISGELFFGEGSRLTVL.

The chain employs TRBV10-2 and TRBJ1-5, with D hard to call. This CDR3 spans 17 amino acids. The V and J ends lost 2 bases and 0 bases respectively, with 14 bases between them. Germline-derived CDR1 and CDR2 are WSHSY and SAAADI. The DNA of the CDR3 is TGCGCCAGCAGTGAGATAGGGCGACAAAATAGCAATCAGCCCCAGCATTTT. Translating gives CASSEIGRQNSNQPQHF.

V usage is TRBV6-1 and J usage is TRBJ2-1; D possibly corresponds to TRBD2 (7 bases). Germline CDR1 is MNHNS and CDR2 is SASEGT. The CDR3 length is 16 residues. Trimming stripped 1 base from V and 2 bases from J, with 12 bases between. The CDR3 loop is CASSEVGGGPYNEQFF. The CDR3 DNA sequence: TGTGCCAGCAGTGAAGTAGGGGGGGGGCCCTACAATGAGCAGTTCTTC.

This chain joins TRBV6-1 and TRBJ1-5, with 9 bases fitting TRBD1. After removal of 2 bases from V and 6 bases from J, the junction contained 2 bases not matched to a gene. Per the germline V gene, CDR1 is MNHNS and CDR2 is SASEGT. This CDR3 comprises 14 residues. CDR3 DNA sequence: TGTGCCAGCAGTGAAAACAGGGGGCGTCAGCCCCAGCATTTT. It is translated as CASSENRGRQPQHF.

The chain employs TRBV5-1 and TRBJ2-7; TRBD1 agrees at 7 bases. The J segment lost 4 bases and the V segment lost 2 bases, leaving 12 bases of the junction unmatched. The germline V gene encodes CDR1 SGHRS and CDR2 YFSETQ. This CDR3 is built from 16 residues. In nucleotides, the CDR3 is TGCGCCAGCAGCTTTAGCCCCGGACAGGATGGATACGAGCAGTACTTC. This gives the protein CASSFSPGQDGYEQYF. Using reference TRBV5-1 and TRBJ2-7 for the parts outside the CDR3, the full variable domain is KAGVTQTPRYLIKTRGQQVTLSCSPISGHRSVSWYQQTPGQGLQFLFEYFSETQRNKGNFPGRFSGRQFSNSRSEMNVSTLELGDSALYLCASSFSPGQDGYEQYFGPGTRLTVT.

This clone appeared once. The rearrangement links TRBV28 to TRBJ2-3; D is possibly TRBD2 (5 bases). V was trimmed by 3 bases and J by 0 bases, leaving 13 bases between them. The CDR3 runs 16 residues. From germline, CDR1 is MDHEN and CDR2 SYDVKM. CDR3 amino acids: CASSFTRSGSTDTQYF. For the CDR3, the DNA is TGTGCCAGCAGTTTCACTAGATCTGGGAGCACAGATACGCAGTATTTT.

V is TRBV2 and J is TRBJ2-3, with TRBD1 identical over 8 bases. The V gene's germline CDR1 is SNHLY and CDR2 FYNNEI. There are 16 residues in the CDR3. With V trimmed by 5 bases and J by 4 bases, 11 bases remained unmatched. The CDR3 bases are TGTGCCAGCAGTCAAACCCAGACAGGGGTGTCAGATACGCAGTATTTT. Translating gives CASSQTQTGVSDTQYF.

This rearrangement joins TRBV27 to TRBJ1-4; D ambiguous. V shed 1 base and J shed 12 bases, with 27 bases lying between them. The germline V gene has CDR1 MNHEY and CDR2 SMNVEV (reference sequence). The CDR3 has 18 residues. The CDR3 loop reads CASSLFPPRDNPHGELFF. The CDR3 nucleotides are TGTGCCAGCAGTTTATTTCCCCCCCGGGATAACCCTCATGGAGAACTGTTTTTT.

The chain is built from TRBV6-5 and TRBJ2-1, with 10 bases aligning to TRBD2. V was clipped by 2 bases and J by 14 bases; unmatched bases: 6. The CDR3 extends over 13 amino acids. Germline-derived CDR1 and CDR2 are MNHEY and SVGAGI. The CDR3 DNA reads TGTGCCAGCAGTTACGGGAGCGGGGGGGCGGAGTTCTTC. Translating gives CASSYGSGGAEFF.

The chain links TRBV7-9 to TRBJ2-1; D might be TRBD2 (6 bases). Trimming shortened V by 1 base and J by 14 bases, and 15 bases separated the two germline ends. Germline-derived CDR1 and CDR2 are SEHNR and FQNEAQ (reference sequence). CDR3 length: 13 amino acids. The CDR3 DNA is TGTGCCAGCAGCTTAGTAGAGTGGGAGGTCGAGTTCTTC. Protein: CASSLVEWEVEFF.

CDR3 sequence reads: CASSLIGELFF. As DNA, the CDR3 is TGTGCCAGCAGTTTAATCGGGGAGCTGTTTTTT. The V gene is TRBV28, the J gene TRBJ2-2; no firm D call. The CDR3 covers 11 residues. Trimming pared 2 bases from V and 7 bases from J, leaving 2 bases between. The germline CDR1 and CDR2 sequences are MDHEN and SYDVKM.

In regard to this clone: Other DNA sequences from this sample encode an identical CDR3 as well. The chain links TRBV5-6 to TRBJ2-7, with D unclear. Germline CDR1 and CDR2: SGHDT and YYEEEE. This CDR3 is built from 12 residues. V lost 0 bases, J lost 3 bases, and 4 bases lay in between. The CDR3 DNA reads as TGTGCCAGCAGCTTGGGTTACTACGAGCAGTACTTC. Its protein product is CASSLGYYEQYF.

CDR3 loop: CASSKGSSGHQETQYF. DNA of the CDR3: TGTGCCAGCAGCAAAGGTAGTAGCGGACACCAAGAGACCCAGTACTTC. This chain uses TRBV21-1 with TRBJ2-5; TRBD2 was called by the table and not checked on the DNA. TRBV21-1 is a documented pseudogene. The CDR3 contains 16 residues.

This chain joins TRBV4-1 and TRBJ1-1; tentative D call: TRBD1 (6 bases). Trimming stripped 3 bases from V and 1 base from J, with 9 bases between. The CDR3 covers 14 residues. Looked up from germline, CDR1 is MGHRA and CDR2 is YSYEKL. CDR3 sequence reads: CASSHGQWNTEAFF. DNA of the CDR3: TGCGCCAGCAGCCACGGACAGTGGAACACTGAAGCTTTCTTT.

CDR3 coding DNA: TGCGCCAGCAGCTTGAACGAGGGGGCGGGCCAAGAGACCCAGTACTTC. Protein product: CASSLNEGAGQETQYF. This chain links TRBV5-1 with TRBJ2-5; 7 bases line up with TRBD1. The CDR3 loop spans 16 amino acids. Germline V lookup: CDR1 SGHRS, CDR2 YFSETQ. With 1 base clipped from V and 1 base from J, the junction kept 7 bases outside the gene matches.